The T cell receptor (beta chain) described here comes from a study of blood T cells in healthy people across ages. Background on the study: About one barcoded TCR beta cDNA was captured per two T cells.

Trimming cost V 1 base and J 4 bases; bases outside gene matches: 4. The CDR3 length is 14 residues. The germline V gene encodes CDR1 LGHNA and CDR2 YNFKEQ. Using a J-beta primer mix together with a sample-barcoded 5' primer, a second PCR was run for roughly 7 to 12 cycles. From the 5' RACE reads, TCRdb called clonotypes with MiXCR, one entry per CDR3 protein. The repertoire includes some 1.8 million distinct CDR3 sequences, 39% of them detected once, and under 25% sits in the top ten. There are a few counts of this clonotype. The sample was blood. The chain uses TRBV4-2 and TRBJ2-7, with 7 bases identical to TRBD2. This receptor was identified in a human donor in good health. The CDR3 reads CASSQAGGRYEQYF. Written as DNA, the CDR3 is TGTGCCAGCAGCCAAGCCGGGGGGAGGTACGAGCAGTACTTC.